This T cell receptor beta chain was obtained from a study of T cell changes during pregnancy in multiple sclerosis. TCRdb's copy holds only in-frame clones and misses some; the assay was immunoSEQ multiplex PCR. The sample consists of roughly 61,000 clones, roughly nine tenths of them appearing once. Germline CDR1 reads SGHTA; CDR2 reads FQGNSA. CDR3 length equals 15 residues. J gave up 2 bases and V 3 bases, and 5 bases lay outside the gene matches. The sequence derives from a female donor in good health, enrolled as a control in a pregnancy study. Material: peripheral blood, obtained in the first trimester of pregnancy. The chain links TRBV7-2 to TRBJ2-5, with TRBD2 matching over 8 bases. CDR3 sequence reads: CASSLGGGPQETQYF. The CDR3 DNA reads as TGTGCCAGCAGCTTGGGCGGGGGGCCACAAGAGACCCAGTACTTC. Full variable domain (missing parts from reference TRBV7-2 and TRBJ2-5): GAGVSQSPSNKVTEKGKDVELRCDPISGHTALYWYRQSLGQGLEFLIYFQGNSAPDKSGLPSDRFSAERTGGSVSTLTIQRTQQEDSAVYLCASSLGGGPQETQYFGPGTRLLVL.